This entry lists 25 T cell receptor beta chains sequenced from one sample in a study of spatial heterogeneity in lung cancer. The time point was: sample taken at primary tumor resection. A single record per CDR3 protein comes from TCRdb applying MiXCR to the 5' RACE reads. The sample shows about 1,500 distinct CDR3 sequences, about a tenth of them seen only once. These receptors lack a known antigen. General study findings and limits: It was found that expanded intratumoral alpha and beta TCR counts tracked tumor mutation counts.

The source material was lung tumor tissue, sampled at surgery. These receptors all stem from a female donor with early-stage non-small cell lung cancer.

Judged by abundance, this clonotype is medium-sized (0.01 to 0.1%). This beta chain is an unintended read in a library built for alpha chains; its size means little. The genes are TRBV7-2 and TRBJ2-1; the match to TRBD2 covers 10 bases. With 4 bases clipped from V and 8 bases from J, the junction kept 17 bases outside the gene matches. The CDR3 contains 18 residues. CDR1 is SGHTA and CDR2 is FQGNSA in the germline V gene. CDR3 sequence (DNA): TGTGCCAGCAGCTCCCACAGGGCTAGCGGGGGAGAGATGGATGAGCAGTTCTTC. This translates into CASSSHRASGGEMDEQFF.

By share, this clonotype ranks as large. Since the library was made to target alpha chains, this beta chain is a stray read and its abundance is not meaningful. The chain employs TRBV20-1 and TRBJ2-7; 9 bases line up with TRBD2. The trim removed 6 bases at V and 3 bases at J, leaving 9 bases unmatched. CDR3 length: 14 residues. Germline V CDR1 and CDR2: DFQATT, SNEGSKA (reference sequence). The CDR3 DNA follows: TGCAGTGCCCTTAGGCCAGCGGGGGGCTACGAGCAGTACTTC. Translated, it gives CSALRPAGGYEQYF.

This clonotype was recorded a few times. This beta chain appears as a stray read in a library generated for alpha chains; its size is not informative. The CDR3 loop is CASSPDKRGYGYTF. The DNA for the CDR3 is TGTGCCAGCAGCCCCGATAAAAGGGGATATGGCTACACCTTC. The V call is TRBV5-4, the J call TRBJ1-2; TRBD1 might be the D (5 bases). V lost 4 bases and J lost 5, with 15 bases in between. Germline values: CDR1 SGHNT, CDR2 YYREEE (reference sequence). The CDR3 consists of 14 residues.

This clonotype is categorized as medium-sized. For a library built for alpha chains, this beta chain is a stray read; little rests on its size. The V gene is TRBV7-2, the J gene TRBJ2-1; 9 bases are a match to TRBD2. In germline, CDR1 is SGHTA, CDR2 FQGNSA. The CDR3 has 18 residues. Trimming cost V 2 bases and J 4 bases; bases outside gene matches: 12. CDR3: CASSLWFSGTSRYNEQFF. CDR3 in DNA: TGTGCCAGCAGCTTATGGTTTTCGGGGACTAGCCGGTACAATGAGCAGTTCTTC.

This clonotype is classed as medium-sized (0.01 to 0.1%). A library prepared for alpha chains yielded this beta chain as an off-target read; its size is of little meaning. The chain joins TRBV19 to TRBJ1-5; D gene uncertain. CDR3 length: 12 amino acids. The germline V gene encodes CDR1 LNHDA and CDR2 SQIVND (reference sequence). The V end was cut by 5 bases, the J end by 8 bases, with 10 bases between. CDR3 in DNA: TGTGCCAGTAGTCCCTTCCGAGAGCCCCAGCATTTT. Translating it yields CASSPFREPQHF.

This clonotype counts as large. The library was prepared for alpha chains; this beta chain is a stray read, so its frequency means little. V is TRBV20-1 and J is TRBJ2-1, with 12 bases lining up with TRBD2. J lost 6 bases, V lost 2 bases, and 11 bases had no gene match. This CDR3 is built from 17 residues. Germline-derived CDR1 and CDR2 are DFQATT and SNEGSKA (reference sequence). The CDR3 here is CSARSLAGGSPLNEQFF. DNA for the CDR3: TGCAGTGCTAGAAGTCTAGCGGGAGGGTCCCCCCTCAATGAGCAGTTCTTC.

Details on this clonotype: This beta chain was picked up by a library intended for alpha chains and is off target, so its count carries little meaning. The V call is TRBV7-2, the J call TRBJ2-1, with no clear D. V lost 6 bases and J 0 bases, leaving 15 bases between the germline ends. The CDR3 covers 16 residues. The germline V gene encodes CDR1 SGHTA and CDR2 FQGNSA. The CDR3: CASRSPGRSSYNEQFF. The CDR3 DNA follows: TGTGCCAGCAGATCCCCGGGCCGAAGCTCCTACAATGAGCAGTTCTTC.

In its sample, this clonotype ranks as large. This beta chain was picked up by a library intended for alpha chains and is off target, so its count carries little meaning. The genes are TRBV20-1 and TRBJ2-1; TRBD2 agrees at 11 bases. V lost 6 bases and J lost 1; bases outside the gene matches: 11. CDR1 DFQATT and CDR2 SNEGSKA come from the germline V gene (reference sequence). The CDR3 spans 17 residues. The CDR3 bases are TGCAGTGCAATAGCGGGAGGGCCGGTTGGGTCCTACAATGAGCAGTTCTTC. As protein: CSAIAGGPVGSYNEQFF.

By sample share, this clonotype is medium-sized (0.01 to 0.1%). This beta chain was picked up by a library intended for alpha chains and is off target, so its count carries little meaning. The chain employs TRBV9 and TRBJ2-3; 9 bases map to TRBD2. Per the germline V gene, CDR1 is SGDLS and CDR2 is YYNGEE. The CDR3 is 15 amino acids. Trimming cost V 0 bases and J 7 bases; bases outside gene matches: 6. CDR3 loop: CASSVGSGGTNTQYF. CDR3 nucleotide sequence: TGTGCCAGCAGCGTAGGTAGCGGGGGCACGAATACGCAGTATTTT.

This clonotype is classed as medium-sized. Because this beta chain is a stray read in a library intended to capture alpha chains, its abundance should not be given much weight. The chain carries TRBV20-1 and TRBJ2-5, with D possibly TRBD2 on 5 matching bases. This CDR3 region has 13 residues. Germline V gene sequence: CDR1 DFQATT, CDR2 SNEGSKA (reference sequence). V was trimmed by 0 bases and J by 10 bases, leaving 15 bases between them. Here the CDR3 DNA reads TGCAGTGCTAGAGATTTATCTCTGGCGGGCCAGTACTTC. Amino acids: CSARDLSLAGQYF.

This clonotype is labeled large. This beta chain turned up in a library designed for alpha chains; as an off-target read, its abundance says little. CDR3 loop: CASGLAGVYNEQFF. The CDR3 nucleotides are TGTGCCAGCGGACTAGCGGGAGTCTACAATGAGCAGTTCTTC. The chain has TRBV6-1 and TRBJ2-1; TRBD2 matches at 13 bases. This CDR3 has 14 amino acids. The junction had 1 base not matched to a gene; V was cut back by 8 bases and J by 3 bases. Germline values: CDR1 MNHNS, CDR2 SASEGT.

This clonotype counts as medium-sized. Since it is a stray read in a library aimed at alpha chains, this beta chain has a size that is not meaningful. The CDR3 sequence is CASSYSTYQETQYF. CDR3 sequence (DNA): TGTGCCAGCAGTTACTCGACGTACCAAGAGACCCAGTACTTC. The chain links TRBV6-5 to TRBJ2-5; D not certain. Germline V CDR1 and CDR2: MNHEY, SVGAGI. The CDR3 contains 14 residues. Trimming pared 0 bases from V and 0 bases from J, leaving 5 bases between.

This clonotype occurred many times. The library was prepared for alpha chains; this beta chain is a stray read, so its frequency means little. CDR3 sequence: CSATSSYNEQFF. The CDR3, as DNA: TGCAGTGCTACCTCGTCCTACAATGAGCAGTTCTTC. The gene calls are TRBV20-1 and TRBJ2-1; no clear D gene. V lost 4 bases and J lost 1, with 5 bases in between. This CDR3 is 12 amino acids long. Germline V CDR1 and CDR2: DFQATT, SNEGSKA (reference sequence).

This clonotype was detected many times. This beta chain is off target for a library built for alpha chains, so its abundance means little. The chain couples TRBV14 to TRBJ2-4; the D gene is possibly TRBD2 (6 bases). There are 14 residues in the CDR3. The V and J ends lost 1 base and 6 bases respectively, with 10 bases between them. CDR1 is SGHDN, CDR2 FVKESK, per germline. The CDR3 spells CASSQGLARNIQYF. The CDR3 region has the DNA TGTGCCAGCAGCCAAGGGCTAGCGAGAAACATTCAGTACTTC. Variable domain in full (rest from reference TRBV14 and TRBJ2-4): EAGVTQFPSHSVIEKGQTVTLRCDPISGHDNLYWYRRVMGKEIKFLLHFVKESKQDESGMPNNRFLAERTGGTYSTLKVQPAELEDSGVYFCASSQGLARNIQYFGAGTRLSVL.

By sample share, this clonotype is medium-sized. The library was built for alpha chains, so this beta chain is an off-target read and its size means little. The V call is TRBV6-5, the J call TRBJ2-2, with D maybe TRBD2 (6 bases). Trimming left V 5 bases short and J 5 bases short, with 18 bases between. The V gene's germline CDR1 is MNHEY and CDR2 SVGAGI. The length of the CDR3 is 16 residues. The CDR3 region has the DNA TGTGCCAGCAGTGACCTCCCCCCGGGGGTAACCGGGGAGCTGTTTTTT. Its protein product is CASSDLPPGVTGELFF.

This clonotype counts as medium-sized. Because this beta chain is a stray read in a library intended to capture alpha chains, its abundance should not be given much weight. The chain combines TRBV7-8 with TRBJ2-7, with D possibly TRBD1 on 5 matching bases. This CDR3 is built from 14 residues. CDR1 SGHVS and CDR2 FQNEAQ come from the germline V gene. V lost 4 bases and J 2 bases, leaving 12 bases between the germline ends. The DNA for the CDR3 is TGTGCCAGCAGCTGGGGCGGCGGAGCCTACGAGCAGTACTTC. Its translation: CASSWGGGAYEQYF.

This clonotype came up many times. Little can be read into the size of this beta chain, an off-target read in a library designed for alpha chains. The chain links TRBV28 to TRBJ2-1; D is possibly TRBD2 (5 bases). CDR3 size: 15 residues. Germline-derived CDR1 and CDR2 are MDHEN and SYDVKM. Trimming removed 8 bases at V and 3 bases at J, with 17 bases between. The CDR3 DNA reads as TGTGCCAGCGCCCCGGGAAATTCCTACTACAATGAGCAGTTCTTC. Its protein is CASAPGNSYYNEQFF.

In its sample, this clonotype ranks as large. This beta chain turned up in a library designed for alpha chains; as an off-target read, its abundance says little. The V gene is TRBV20-1, the J gene TRBJ2-5, with D perhaps TRBD1 (6 bases). The CDR3 is made up of 12 amino acids. The V end was cut by 5 bases, the J end by 2 bases, with 9 bases between. Germline V gives CDR1 DFQATT, CDR2 SNEGSKA (reference sequence). The CDR3 region has the DNA TGCAGTGCTTCGACAGGTCAAGAGACCCAGTACTTC. It yields the protein CSASTGQETQYF.

This clonotype turned up a few times. Being off target in a library aimed at alpha chains, this beta chain has a size of little meaning. The chain employs TRBV6-2 or TRBV6-3 and TRBJ1-3; D is uncertain. Trimming removed 2 bases from V and 4 bases from J, with 9 bases in between. Germline CDR1 MNHEY, CDR2 SVGEGT. CDR3 length: 14 residues. The CDR3 DNA is TGTGCCAGCAGTTACACTGGATCCGGAAACACCATATATTTT. It yields the protein CASSYTGSGNTIYF.

Regarding this clonotype: In a library made to pick up alpha chains, this beta chain is a stray read with a size that means little. The rearrangement uses TRBV20-1 and TRBJ2-7; D gene ambiguous. V shed 0 bases and J shed 4 bases, with 13 bases lying between them. In germline, CDR1 is DFQATT, CDR2 SNEGSKA (reference sequence). CDR3 length: 14 residues. The CDR3 bases are TGCAGTGCTAGAGACCCTGGAGAAGGGTACGAGCAGTACTTC. It translates to CSARDPGEGYEQYF.

By share, this clonotype counts as large. The size of this beta chain means little, since it is a stray read in a library made for alpha chains. The CDR3 here is CASSQDEGAGAYEQYF. The CDR3 DNA reads as TGTGCCAGCAGCCAAGATGAGGGAGCGGGGGCCTACGAGCAGTACTTC. The V and J genes are TRBV14 and TRBJ2-7; 8 bases agree with TRBD2. CDR3 length: 16 residues. Germline V lookup: CDR1 SGHDN, CDR2 FVKESK. Trimming took 0 bases from V and 2 from J; bases not matched to a gene: 6.

This clonotype is medium-sized within its sample. The library was prepared for alpha chains; this beta chain is a stray read, so its frequency means little. The chain joins TRBV2 to TRBJ2-1; D unclear. Germline CDR1 SNHLY, CDR2 FYNNEI. This CDR3 is built from 14 residues. Trimming shortened V by 5 bases and J by 2 bases, and 10 bases separated the two germline ends. CDR3 sequence: CASSTRPPYNEQFF. The CDR3 DNA follows: TGTGCCAGCAGTACCAGACCCCCCTACAATGAGCAGTTCTTC.

Within the sample, this clonotype is large (0.1 to 1%). Found in a library prepared for alpha chains, this beta chain is an off-target read, and its abundance has little meaning. The J gene is TRBJ2-5, the V gene TRBV20-1; 11 nucleotides agree with TRBD2. The V gene's germline CDR1 is DFQATT and CDR2 SNEGSKA (reference sequence). The V and J ends lost 5 bases and 4 bases, in that order; junction bases with no gene match: 9. CDR3 size: 15 residues. The CDR3 loop is CSAPTSGDPTETQYF. Here the CDR3 DNA reads TGCAGTGCTCCGACTAGCGGGGATCCTACAGAGACCCAGTACTTC.

This clonotype was counted a few times. For a library built for alpha chains, this beta chain is a stray read; little rests on its size. The rearrangement uses TRBV5-1 and TRBJ2-2; possible D gene TRBD2, 6 bases. V was cut by 5 bases and J by 4 bases, with 12 bases left in between. The CDR3 runs 14 residues. Germline loops: CDR1 SGHRS, CDR2 YFSETQ. In nucleotides, the CDR3 is TGCGCCAGCAGGGCGGGACTTTTCACCGGGGAGCTGTTTTTT. This sequence encodes CASRAGLFTGELFF.

For this clonotype: The library was designed around alpha chains, so this beta chain is a stray read whose abundance carries little weight. The chain couples TRBV7-2 to TRBJ1-2; 11 bases fit TRBD1. This CDR3 has 14 amino acids. CDR1 and CDR2 (germline): SGHTA, FQGNSA. Trimming removed 6 bases from V and 5 bases from J; junction bases left unmatched: 5. The CDR3 sequence: CASSLDRGPYGYTF. DNA for the CDR3: TGTGCCAGCAGTTTGGACAGGGGGCCGTATGGCTACACCTTC.